These 16 T cell receptor beta chains were sequenced from one sample in a study of blood T cells in healthy people across ages. Sample-barcoded 5' priming and a J-beta primer mix drove a second PCR of roughly 6 to 12 cycles. TCRdb itself ran the 5' RACE reads through MiXCR, one entry per CDR3 protein. Of some 1.8 million distinct CDR3 sequences listed, around 40% are singletons. Sequences were obtained from blood. The receptors derive from a human donor in good health.

This rearrangement joins TRBV20-1 to TRBJ2-7; tentatively, D is TRBD1 (6 bases). Germline V gene lookup returns CDR1 DFQATT and CDR2 SNEGSKA (reference sequence). Deletions cut 3 bases from V and 7 bases from J, with 16 bases between. The CDR3 sequence is 13 residues long. As DNA, the CDR3 is TGCAGTGCTAGCCAGACAGGTCGGGATGAGCAGTACTTC. It encodes CSASQTGRDEQYF.

This chain uses TRBV5-6 with TRBJ2-1; TRBD2 matches at 10 bases. Germline CDR1 and CDR2: SGHDT and YYEEEE. Trimming removed 4 bases from V and 5 bases from J; junction bases left unmatched: 3. The CDR3 sequence is 14 residues long. The chain's CDR3 is CASSRGLANNEQFF. For the CDR3, the DNA is TGTGCCAGCAGCCGGGGACTAGCGAACAATGAGCAGTTCTTC. Using reference TRBV5-6 and TRBJ2-1 for the parts outside the CDR3, the full variable domain is DAGVTQSPTHLIKTRGQQVTLRCSPKSGHDTVSWYQQALGQGPQFIFQYYEEEERQRGNFPDRFSGHQFPNYSSELNVNALLLGDSALYLCASSRGLANNEQFFGPGTRLTVL.

The rearrangement joins TRBV12-3 or TRBV12-4 to TRBJ2-3, with 13 bases lining up with TRBD2. The CDR3 is 21 amino acids. J was trimmed by 0 bases and V by 3 bases; bases with no gene match: 15. CDR3 in DNA: TGTGCCAGCAGTTTGTCCGGGACTAGCGGGGAACAAGATACTAGCACAGATACGCAGTATTTT. Amino acid sequence: CASSLSGTSGEQDTSTDTQYF.

In this sample, this clonotype turned up many times. This chain connects TRBV4-2 to TRBJ2-7; unclear D gene. This CDR3 has 15 amino acids. V was pared by 0 bases and J by 1 base, with 10 bases between. Germline V gene data show CDR1 as LGHNA and CDR2 as YNFKEQ. CDR3 amino acids: CASSQEVTISYEQYF. Here the CDR3 DNA reads TGTGCCAGCAGCCAAGAGGTCACAATTTCCTACGAGCAGTACTTC.

This chain connects TRBV5-1 to TRBJ2-7; tentatively, D is TRBD1 or TRBD2 (6 bases each). V was trimmed by 2 bases and J by 5 bases, leaving 17 bases between them. The CDR3 covers 15 residues. From germline, CDR1 is SGHRS and CDR2 YFSETQ. The CDR3 nucleotides are TGCGCCAGCAGCTTTCCCAAGGGGGGAGACCACGAGCAGTACTTC. Encoded protein: CASSFPKGGDHEQYF.

V usage is TRBV20-1 and J usage is TRBJ2-7, with D hard to call. Germline assignment: CDR1 DFQATT and CDR2 SNEGSKA (reference sequence). This CDR3 is 13 amino acids long. V dropped 0 bases and J dropped 3 bases, with 9 bases sitting between them. The CDR3 DNA reads TGCAGTGCTAGAGAGGGCAGCTTCTACGAGCAGTACTTC. Encoded protein: CSAREGSFYEQYF.

This clonotype has a count of ten or more. The chain is built from TRBV6-6 and TRBJ2-7, with no clear D. Trimming removed 0 bases at V and 3 bases at J, with 6 bases between. This CDR3 comprises 13 residues. Looked up from germline, CDR1 is MNHNY and CDR2 is SVGAGI (reference sequence). The CDR3 coding sequence is TGTGCCAGCAGTTACTCGACCGACTACGAGCAGTACTTC. Translating gives CASSYSTDYEQYF.

Concerning this clonotype itself: The junction and the germline gene differ at one end; a read error may be behind it. The chain recombines TRBV12-3 or TRBV12-4 with TRBJ1-1, with D possibly being TRBD1 (6 bases). CDR3 length: 15 residues. The DNA for the CDR3 is TGTGCCAGCGGTTTAAGGGGTTTGGGGGCGCCTGAAGCTTTCTTT. This codes for CASGLRGLGAPEAFF.

V gene TRBV20-1 combines with J gene TRBJ2-7; perhaps D is TRBD1 or TRBD2 (5 bases each). Germline V gene data show CDR1 as DFQATT and CDR2 as SNEGSKA (reference sequence). CDR3 length: 12 residues. V shed 6 bases and J shed 2 bases, with 11 bases lying between them. In DNA form, the CDR3 reads TGCAGTGCGGGGACGGCTGCCTACGAGCAGTACTTC. This codes for CSAGTAAYEQYF.

V and J are TRBV7-9 and TRBJ2-7; D perhaps matches TRBD2 (5 bases). The germline gives CDR1 SEHNR, CDR2 FQNEAQ (reference sequence). The CDR3 consists of 14 residues. V lost 4 bases to trimming and J lost 4 bases, with 14 bases between them. CDR3 nucleotide sequence: TGTGCCAGCAGCTCGGACTTCCTCGAGTACGAGCAGTACTTC. The encoded protein is CASSSDFLEYEQYF.

The chain has TRBV15 and TRBJ2-7; D is unclear. V was cut by 0 bases and J by 2 bases, with 5 bases left in between. CDR3 length: 13 amino acids. The germline V gene has CDR1 LNHNV and CDR2 YYDKDF (reference sequence). CDR3 nucleotides: TGTGCCACCAGCAGAGATCCGGCCTACGAGCAGTACTTC. This sequence encodes CATSRDPAYEQYF.

This clonotype came up a few times. The junction does not match germline at one end; this may be a read error. This rearrangement joins TRBV18 to TRBJ1-2, with TRBD1 as a possible D gene (6 bases). Germline CDR1 reads KGHSH; CDR2 reads LQKENI. The CDR3 runs to 15 residues. The DNA for the CDR3 is TGTGCCTGCTCACAAACAGCCGGACAGATATATGGCTACACCTTC. Amino acids: CACSQTAGQIYGYTF.

The gene calls are TRBV4-3 and TRBJ2-5; D may be TRBD1 or TRBD2 (6 bases each). The DNA matches TRBJ2-7 better at its end, which makes the J call doubtful. This CDR3 spans 16 amino acids. From germline, CDR1 is LGHNA and CDR2 YSLEER. The CDR3 coding sequence is TGCGCCAGCAGCCAAGATTCCGGGGGCGAATGCAACGAGCAGTACTTC. As protein: CASSQDSGGECNEQYF.

This chain connects TRBV27 to TRBJ2-4; D might be TRBD1 (6 bases). TRBJ2-7 explains the end of the DNA better; the J call may be wrong. There are 16 residues in the CDR3. CDR1 is MNHEY and CDR2 is SMNVEV in the germline V gene (reference sequence). The CDR3 reads CASSWGYGTKRYEQYF. As DNA, the CDR3 is TGTGCCAGCAGTTGGGGCTACGGGACAAAAAGGTACGAGCAGTACTTC.

The chain combines TRBV7-8 with TRBJ2-5; TRBD2 is a possible D gene (7 bases). The V gene lost 4 bases and the J gene lost 3 bases, with 18 bases spanning the gap. This CDR3 has 16 amino acids. CDR1 is SGHVS and CDR2 is FQNEAQ in the germline V gene. The CDR3 coding sequence is TGTGCCAGCAGCTCCCCCACCGGGGGGCCAGAAGAGACCCAGTACTTC. Its protein is CASSSPTGGPEETQYF.

The chain is built from TRBV6-1 and TRBJ1-1, with 10 bases aligning to TRBD1. The CDR3 is 14 amino acids. Unmatched junction bases numbered 9, after V lost 7 bases and J lost 7 bases. Germline loops: CDR1 MNHNS, CDR2 SASEGT. The CDR3: CASMLTGGAGEAFF. The CDR3, as DNA: TGTGCCAGCATGCTGACAGGGGGCGCGGGTGAAGCTTTCTTT.